This entry is about one T cell receptor (beta chain). Its specificity is not known. The sample originates from a study of cytomegalovirus exposure and HLA in healthy donors. Whole-study findings and limits: Through in vitro validation, a few CMV-associated chains were shown to be specific for CMV antigens.

The germline CDR1 and CDR2 sequences are MGHRA and YSYEKL. Trimming stripped 5 bases from V and 7 bases from J, with 29 bases between. The CDR3 totals 18 residues. The PCR contained 60 Vbeta and 13 Jbeta primers. Data came from immunoSEQ multiplex PCR; TCRdb stores just in-frame clones and leaves some out. The sample includes 150,000 to 200,000 clones, roughly 80% of them seen just once. This TCR came from a woman aged 35 to 49 in good health and CMV-seronegative. The material sequenced was PBMCs. The V gene is TRBV4-1, the J gene TRBJ1-2; tentatively, D is TRBD1 (6 bases). This CDR3 reads CASSNPGRTGWVRSGYTF. The CDR3 nucleotides are TGCGCCAGCAGCAATCCCGGAAGAACAGGGTGGGTTAGAAGTGGCTACACCTTC.